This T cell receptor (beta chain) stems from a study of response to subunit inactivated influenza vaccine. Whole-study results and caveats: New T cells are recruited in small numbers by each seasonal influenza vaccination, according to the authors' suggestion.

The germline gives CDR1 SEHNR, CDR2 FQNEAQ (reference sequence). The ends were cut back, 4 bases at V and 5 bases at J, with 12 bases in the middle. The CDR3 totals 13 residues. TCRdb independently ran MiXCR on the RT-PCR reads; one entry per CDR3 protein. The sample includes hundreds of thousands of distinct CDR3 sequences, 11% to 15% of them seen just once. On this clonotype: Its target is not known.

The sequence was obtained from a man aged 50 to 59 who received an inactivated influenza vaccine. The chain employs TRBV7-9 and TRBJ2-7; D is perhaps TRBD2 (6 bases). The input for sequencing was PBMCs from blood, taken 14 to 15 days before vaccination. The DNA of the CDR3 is TGTGCCAGCAGCTCCGGGAGTAGGCACGAGCAGTACTTC. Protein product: CASSSGSRHEQYF.